Below, 23 T cell receptor beta chains from the same sample are listed, as sequenced in a study of sequential checkpoint blockade in melanoma. Treatment of the sample: randomized to nivolumab then ipilimumab (arm A) or the reverse (arm B). Generated by immunoSEQ multiplex PCR, the TCRdb table keeps only in-frame clones and is missing some. This table holds just over 15,000 clones, more than 65% found once. The sample consisted of CD8+ T cells sorted from blood (inferred from file names), taken from a patient given nivolumab and ipilimumab in sequence. These receptors were collected from a human donor with melanoma.

The chain employs TRBV10-3 and TRBJ2-7; tentatively, D is TRBD1 (6 bases). CDR3 size: 15 residues. Germline CDR1 reads ENHRY; CDR2 reads SYGVKD. Trimming stripped 6 bases from V and 0 bases from J, with 15 bases between. CDR3 residues: CAIRSRTVSSYEQYF. DNA of the CDR3: TGTGCCATCAGGTCTCGGACAGTAAGCTCCTACGAGCAGTACTTC.

In this sample, this clone turned up once. V gene TRBV2 combines with J gene TRBJ2-5, with TRBD2 matching over 8 bases. J lost 4 bases, V lost 5 bases, and 9 bases had no gene match. The CDR3 is 15 amino acids. Germline CDR1 reads SNHLY; CDR2 reads FYNNEI. The CDR3 DNA is TGTGCCAGCAGTTATAGTAGCGGGGTAGCAGAGACCCAGTACTTC. Translating gives CASSYSSGVAETQYF.

This rearrangement joins TRBV28 to TRBJ2-1; the D is unclear. Germline CDR1 and CDR2: MDHEN and SYDVKM. V dropped 5 bases and J dropped 7 bases, with 6 bases sitting between them. CDR3 length: 11 residues. This chain's CDR3 is CASSPNNEQFF. CDR3 DNA: TGTGCCAGCAGTCCCAATAATGAGCAGTTCTTC.

The count of this clone is one. The chain recombines TRBV10-2 with TRBJ2-7, with D possibly TRBD2 on 7 matching bases. Germline assignment: CDR1 WSHSY and CDR2 SAAADI. The V and J ends lost 8 bases and 3 bases respectively, with 20 bases between them. The length of the CDR3 is 15 residues. CDR3 sequence: CASHVGGASLYEQYF. In DNA, the CDR3 is TGCGCCAGCCATGTAGGGGGGGCGTCCCTCTACGAGCAGTACTTC.

The gene calls are TRBV13 and TRBJ1-4; TRBD1 might be the D (5 bases). This CDR3 comprises 16 residues. With 0 bases removed from V and 0 bases from J, the gap between germline ends came to 8 bases. Germline-derived CDR1 and CDR2 are PRHDT and FYEKMQ (reference sequence). The DNA for the CDR3 is TGTGCCAGCAGCTTAGGCCTGACAGCAACTAATGAAAAACTGTTTTTT. Protein product: CASSLGLTATNEKLFF.

The chain combines TRBV25-1 with TRBJ1-2; TRBD1 aligns across 9 bases. CDR3 length equals 15 residues. Per germline, CDR1 MGHDK and CDR2 SYGVNS. V was clipped by 4 bases and J by 3 bases; unmatched bases: 6. This CDR3 reads CASSGYTGGDYGYTF. The DNA of the CDR3 is TGTGCCAGCAGTGGCTACACAGGGGGCGACTATGGCTACACCTTC.

The table lists this clone with a count of one. The CDR3, as DNA: TGCAGCGTCGGCCCTAGGGGTGCTAGCACAGATACGCAGTATTTT. It codes for CSVGPRGASTDTQYF. V and J are TRBV29-1 and TRBJ2-3; perhaps TRBD1 as D (5 bases). V lost 6 bases and J 0 bases, leaving 16 bases between the germline ends. Germline CDR1 and CDR2: SQVTM and ANQGSEA. CDR3 length equals 15 residues.

This chain uses TRBV2 with TRBJ2-7; perhaps TRBD2 as D (5 bases). Between the trimmed V and J ends, which lost 8 bases and 5 bases, there was a span of 16 bases. CDR1 SNHLY and CDR2 FYNNEI come from the germline V gene. This CDR3 comprises 13 residues. CDR3 DNA: TGTGCCAGCCTCCGGAACCCGCGGGACGAGCAGTACTTC. Translating it yields CASLRNPRDEQYF.

This chain's CDR3 is CASSSRGGDSYNEQFF. As DNA, the CDR3 is TGTGCCAGCAGCTCCCGGGGGGGGGACTCCTACAATGAGCAGTTCTTC. This chain connects TRBV7-9 to TRBJ2-1, with TRBD2 identical over 8 bases. After removal of 4 bases from V and 0 bases from J, the junction contained 5 bases not matched to a gene. The CDR3 consists of 16 residues. Looked up from germline, CDR1 is SEHNR and CDR2 is FQNEAQ (reference sequence).

The chain is built from TRBV25-1 and TRBJ1-1; perhaps TRBD1 as D (6 bases). The CDR3 is 15 residues long. Trimming stripped 3 bases from V and 5 bases from J, with 16 bases between. Germline V gene data show CDR1 as MGHDK and CDR2 as SYGVNS. The CDR3 DNA follows: TGTGCCAGCAGTGATGGGGGCCTTTGGGCTACTGAAGCTTTCTTT. Amino acid sequence: CASSDGGLWATEAFF.

This clone occurred once. The gene calls are TRBV5-6 and TRBJ2-2; TRBD1 matches 7 bases. Germline CDR1 and CDR2: SGHDT and YYEEEE. Unmatched junction bases numbered 3, after V lost 4 bases and J lost 9 bases. This CDR3 contains 12 residues. Here the CDR3 DNA reads TGTGCCAGCAGCAACAGGGGCCGGGAGCTGTTTTTT. This gives the protein CASSNRGRELFF.

The gene calls are TRBV9 and TRBJ1-3; TRBD1 agrees at 7 bases. The junction had 17 bases not matched to a gene; V was cut back by 5 bases and J by 6 bases. Germline V gene sequence: CDR1 SGDLS, CDR2 YYNGEE. The CDR3 spans 17 residues. CDR3 protein: CASSKLLNRGLENTIYF. The DNA for the CDR3 is TGTGCCAGCAGTAAACTCCTAAACAGGGGACTGGAAAACACCATATATTTT.

The V and J genes are TRBV7-9 and TRBJ2-1, with a possible D match to TRBD1 (5 bases). The ends were cut back, 1 base at V and 2 bases at J, with 9 bases in the middle. This CDR3 is built from 15 residues. The V gene's germline CDR1 is SEHNR and CDR2 FQNEAQ (reference sequence). The CDR3 protein is CASSLGTRPYNEQFF. As DNA, the CDR3 is TGTGCCAGCAGCTTAGGGACACGTCCCTACAATGAGCAGTTCTTC.

CDR3 nucleotide sequence: TGTGCCAGCTGGGAGGCTATTAACTATGGCTACACCTTC. Protein: CASWEAINYGYTF. The chain employs TRBV27 and TRBJ1-2; D is uncertain. V was cut by 8 bases and J by 1 base, with 11 bases left in between. This CDR3 spans 13 amino acids. Germline V gene lookup returns CDR1 MNHEY and CDR2 SMNVEV (reference sequence).

V usage is TRBV9 and J usage is TRBJ1-2; weak D call: TRBD1 (6 bases). The CDR3 sequence is 13 residues long. V gave up 3 bases and J gave up 7 bases, with 13 bases separating them. Germline V lookup: CDR1 SGDLS, CDR2 YYNGEE. The CDR3 DNA follows: TGTGCCAGCAGCGAACGGGGGGCCGGTGGCTACACCTTC. As protein: CASSERGAGGYTF.

The rearrangement uses TRBV5-4 and TRBJ2-5; 8 bases agree with TRBD2. Looked up from germline, CDR1 is SGHNT and CDR2 is YYREEE (reference sequence). The CDR3 is 13 residues long. Unmatched junction bases numbered 1, after V lost 1 base and J lost 5 bases. CDR3 amino acids: CASSLKRGETQYF. CDR3 in DNA: TGTGCCAGCAGCTTGAAGCGGGGGGAGACCCAGTACTTC. Using reference TRBV5-4 and TRBJ2-5 for the parts outside the CDR3, the full variable domain is ETGVTQSPTHLIKTRGQQVTLRCSSQSGHNTVSWYQQALGQGPQFIFQYYREEENGRGNFPPRFSGLQFPNYSSELNVNALELDDSALYLCASSLKRGETQYFGPGTRLLVL.

This sequence joins TRBV14 and TRBJ2-2; 7 bases match TRBD1. The CDR3 extends over 17 amino acids. Germline-derived CDR1 and CDR2 are SGHDN and FVKESK. V gave up 0 bases and J gave up 1 base; unmatched junction bases: 5. CDR3 bases: TGTGCCAGCAGCCAAGATGACAGGGCCTTGAACACCGGGGAGCTGTTTTTT. As protein: CASSQDDRALNTGELFF.

This chain joins TRBV5-6 and TRBJ2-7, with D possibly TRBD2 on 5 matching bases. This CDR3 region has 12 residues. V lost 4 bases, J lost 6 bases, and 11 bases lay in between. Germline V CDR1 and CDR2: SGHDT, YYEEEE. This CDR3 reads CASSLAHGEQYF. CDR3 coding DNA: TGTGCCAGCAGCCTAGCACATGGCGAGCAGTACTTC.

The chain is built from TRBV27 and TRBJ2-6, with D possibly being TRBD1 (6 bases). Germline V CDR1 and CDR2: MNHEY, SMNVEV (reference sequence). This CDR3 comprises 18 residues. V was clipped by 6 bases and J by 3 bases, with 21 bases between them. The CDR3 nucleotides are TGTGCCAGCAGGAGTCGGTGGACAGCCAGCTTTGGGGCCAACGTCCTGACTTTC. It yields the protein CASRSRWTASFGANVLTF.

This clone was observed a handful of times. The V and J genes are TRBV6-5 and TRBJ2-7; 9 bases agree with TRBD1. Trimming at V came to 8 bases and at J to 4 bases, leaving 6 bases not matched to a gene. CDR1 and CDR2 (germline): MNHEY, SVGAGI. CDR3 length: 13 amino acids. The CDR3 loop is CASVGTGLYEQYF. The CDR3 nucleotides read TGTGCCAGCGTCGGGACAGGGCTATACGAGCAGTACTTC.

The chain carries TRBV6-1 and TRBJ2-4, with D possibly TRBD1 on 5 matching bases. The CDR3 is 15 amino acids. Germline CDR1 and CDR2: MNHNS and SASEGT. Trimming stripped 10 bases from V and 0 bases from J, with 16 bases between. The CDR3 coding sequence is TGTGCCATCCGACCAGGGAAAGGAGCCAAAAACATTCAGTACTTC. Amino acid sequence: CAIRPGKGAKNIQYF.

CDR3 bases: TGTGCCAGCAGCTTGGCCGGCGGGGCGTATAGCACAGATACGCAGTATTTT. Protein: CASSLAGGAYSTDTQYF. The chain links TRBV5-4 to TRBJ2-3, with D possibly matching TRBD2 (6 bases). The V gene's germline CDR1 is SGHNT and CDR2 YYREEE (reference sequence). The CDR3 is 17 amino acids. The V end was cut by 0 bases, the J end by 0 bases, with 14 bases between.

This clone came up a few times. The chain couples TRBV5-8 to TRBJ1-5; the D gene is possibly TRBD1 (6 bases). CDR1 is SGHTS and CDR2 is YDEGEE in the germline V gene. This CDR3 is 16 amino acids long. V shed 0 bases and J shed 6 bases, with 16 bases lying between them. CDR3 amino acids: CASSLAWGQGIQPQHF. DNA for the CDR3: TGTGCCAGCAGCTTGGCATGGGGGCAGGGTATTCAGCCCCAGCATTTT. The full variable domain, rest sourced from reference TRBV5-8 and TRBJ1-5, is EAGVTQSPTHLIKTRGQQATLRCSPISGHTSVYWYQQALGLGLQFLLWYDEGEERNRGNFPPRFSGRQFPNYSSELNVNALELEDSALYLCASSLAWGQGIQPQHFGDGTRLSIL.